This T cell receptor (beta chain) came from a study of brain T cells in children with intractable seizures. Data came from immunoSEQ multiplex PCR; TCRdb stores just in-frame clones and leaves some out. Among tens of thousands of clones listed, around nine tenths were seen once. Broader study findings: Pre-surgery blood may have been undersampled, hiding some clones. Patients' HCMV serostatus was unknown; virus specificity rests on CDR3 similarity alone.

The sequenced cases were selected for having the highest brain T cell transcript signatures. Patients received at least one anti-epileptic drug before surgery. On this clone: The antigen remains unidentified.

CDR1 SGHDT and CDR2 YYEEEE come from the germline V gene. The ends were cut back, 0 bases at V and 4 bases at J, with 8 bases in the middle. CDR3 length: 13 residues. The input for sequencing was peripheral blood, taken at surgery. The receptor was derived from a girl under 10 years old with Rasmussen encephalitis and intractable seizures. V and J are TRBV5-6 and TRBJ2-7, with no clear D. The chain's CDR3 is CASSLGRNYEQYF. Here the CDR3 DNA reads TGTGCCAGCAGCTTGGGGCGGAATTACGAGCAGTACTTC.